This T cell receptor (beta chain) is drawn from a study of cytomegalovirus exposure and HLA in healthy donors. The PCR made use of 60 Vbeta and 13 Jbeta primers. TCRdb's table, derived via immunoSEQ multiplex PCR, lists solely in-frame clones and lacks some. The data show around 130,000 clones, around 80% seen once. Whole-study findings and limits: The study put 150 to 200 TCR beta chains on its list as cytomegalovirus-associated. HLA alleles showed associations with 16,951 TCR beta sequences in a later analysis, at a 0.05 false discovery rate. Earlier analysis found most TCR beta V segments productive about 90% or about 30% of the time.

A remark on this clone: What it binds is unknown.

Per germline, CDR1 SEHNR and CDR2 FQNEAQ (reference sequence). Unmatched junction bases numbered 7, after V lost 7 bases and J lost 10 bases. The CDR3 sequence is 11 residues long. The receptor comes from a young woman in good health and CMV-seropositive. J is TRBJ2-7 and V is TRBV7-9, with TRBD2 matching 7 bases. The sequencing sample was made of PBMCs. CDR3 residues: CASTRSGNQYF. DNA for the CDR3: TGTGCCAGCACCCGCAGCGGGAACCAGTACTTC.